The 24 T cell receptor beta chains presented below share a single source sample, sequenced in a study of T cell clonality in common variable immunodeficiency. Only in-frame clones appear in the TCRdb table, and some are missing; sequencing was by immunoSEQ multiplex PCR. The sample has roughly 48,000 clones, none seen only once; the top ten hold 3.4%. Input material: peripheral blood mononuclear cells. Receptors were obtained from a person between 18 and 75 years old in good health.

This clone has at least ten counts. The read comes to an end 3 residues before the CDR3 does, leaving the germline J gene to fill in the end. This sequence joins TRBV9 and TRBJ2-7; 12 bases map to TRBD2. V shed 4 bases and J 6 bases; nucleotides not matched to a gene: 8. The germline CDR1 and CDR2 sequences are SGDLS and YYNGEE. This CDR3 comprises 15 residues. This CDR3 reads CASSPLAGGSREQYF. The sequenced part of the CDR3 DNA is TGTGCCAGCAGCCCTCTAGCGGGAGGGTCACGCGAG.

This clone has more than one count but fewer than ten. The CDR3 end lies 3 residues beyond the end of the read and is filled in from the germline J gene. This chain uses TRBV20-1 with TRBJ1-2; weak D call: TRBD1 (6 bases). V was shortened by 6 bases and J by 0 bases, with 11 bases between the two germline ends. CDR3 length: 13 residues. Looked up from germline, CDR1 is DFQATT and CDR2 is SNEGSKA (reference sequence). The CDR3 bases that were read are TGCAGTGCCAACACAGGGTCTAACTATGGC. Protein: CSANTGSNYG. In full, the CDR3 reads CSANTGSNYGYTF.

This clone was picked up a small number of times. The read stops 3 residues short of the end of the CDR3; the missing end is completed from the germline J gene. The genes are TRBV19 and TRBJ1-1; D unclear. Germline-derived CDR1 and CDR2 are LNHDA and SQIVND (reference sequence). The CDR3 runs 14 residues. Partial CDR3 DNA: TGTGCCAGTAGCCCGGGAGCGGCTAACTATGGC. This encodes CASSPGAANYG. The full CDR3 sequence reads CASSPGAANYGAFF.

As for this clone: Read sequence stops 3 residues before the CDR3 end, and the germline J gene provides the missing end. The V gene is TRBV19, the J gene TRBJ2-3, with TRBD2 matching over 12 bases. This CDR3 contains 16 residues. Germline values: CDR1 LNHDA, CDR2 SQIVND (reference sequence). Partial CDR3 DNA: TGTGCCAGTAGTATAGGGACTAGCGGGATTGGAGAGACG. Translated, it gives CASSIGTSGIGET. From start to end, the CDR3 is CASSIGTSGIGETQYF.

This clone came up many times. Read coverage stops 3 residues before the CDR3 terminus; the germline J gene supplies the remainder. The chain links TRBV6-2 or TRBV6-3 to TRBJ2-5; D is possibly TRBD1 or TRBD2 (5 bases each). Germline V CDR1 and CDR2: MNHEY, SVGEGT. V dropped 2 bases and J dropped 1 base, with 11 bases sitting between them. The CDR3 totals 15 residues. CDR3 in amino acids: CASSYRGAIQETQYF. The CDR3 DNA, read in part, is TGTGCCAGCAGTTACAGGGGAGCGATCCAAGAGACC.

This clone was counted many times. The read is 3 residues too short to cover the CDR3 end, so that end is filled in from the germline J gene. This chain connects TRBV19 to TRBJ1-1; a possible D gene is TRBD1 (5 bases). This CDR3 region has 12 residues. Germline V gene data show CDR1 as LNHDA and CDR2 as SQIVND (reference sequence). The CDR3 reads CASSVLGGMAFF. Partial CDR3 DNA: TGTGCCAGTAGCGTACTGGGGGGTATG.

This clone was observed many times. Read sequence stops 3 residues before the CDR3 end, and the germline J gene provides the missing end. This sequence joins TRBV19 and TRBJ2-2, with 7 bases that match TRBD2. The CDR3 contains 16 residues. Germline-derived CDR1 and CDR2 are LNHDA and SQIVND (reference sequence). With 4 bases clipped from V and 6 bases from J, the junction kept 11 bases outside the gene matches. The CDR3 bases that were read are TGTGCCAGTAGTAGCCGAACGCAGGGAGGGGCCGGGGAG. Translation: CASSSRTQGGAGE. The complete CDR3 protein is CASSSRTQGGAGELFF.

This clone was found many times. The CDR3 end lies 3 residues beyond the end of the read and is filled in from the germline J gene. The chain is built from TRBV20-1 and TRBJ2-7; 11 nucleotides match TRBD1. CDR3 length: 15 residues. The germline gives CDR1 DFQATT, CDR2 SNEGSKA (reference sequence). V was pared by 1 base and J by 3 bases, with 5 bases of the junction left unmatched. The CDR3 loop reads CSARAMGQGDYEQYF. Partial CDR3 DNA: TGCAGTGCTAGAGCCATGGGACAGGGGGACTACGAG.

This clone was detected many times. The CDR3 end lies 3 residues beyond the end of the read and is filled in from the germline J gene. The chain uses TRBV7-3 and TRBJ2-3, with D possibly matching TRBD2 (6 bases). In germline, CDR1 is SGHTA, CDR2 FQGTGA. The CDR3 extends over 14 amino acids. Trimming left V 3 bases short and J 4 bases short, with 11 bases between. This CDR3 is CASSFRLESDTQYF. The DNA read from the CDR3 is TGTGCCAGCAGCTTCCGACTAGAGTCAGATACG.

This clone was picked up many times. The sequenced part of the CDR3 DNA is TGTGCCAGTAGTATTTCGTCCGGCAGGGTCGGCTATGGC. Protein: CASSISSGRVGYG. From start to end, the CDR3 is CASSISSGRVGYGYTF. V gene TRBV19 combines with J gene TRBJ1-2, with D perhaps TRBD1 (5 bases). The CDR3 end falls 3 residues outside the read, so it is completed with the germline J gene. V was trimmed by 3 bases and J by 4 bases, leaving 18 bases between them. CDR1 is LNHDA and CDR2 is SQIVND in the germline V gene (reference sequence). The CDR3 is made up of 16 amino acids.

This clone appeared many times. The read is 3 residues too short to cover the CDR3 end, so that end is filled in from the germline J gene. The chain uses TRBV5-1 and TRBJ2-6, with D possibly TRBD1 on 5 matching bases. V lost 4 bases and J 0 bases, leaving 17 bases between the germline ends. This CDR3 is built from 18 residues. Germline values: CDR1 SGHRS, CDR2 YFSETQ. The CDR3 sequence: CASSPTGQPSSGANVLTF. Incomplete CDR3 DNA: TGCGCCAGCAGCCCCACAGGCCAACCGAGCTCTGGGGCCAACGTC.

The CDR3 sequence: CASSPQGDTQYF. CDR3 DNA, as far as it was read: TGTGCCAGCAGTCCACAGGGAGATACG. The rearrangement links TRBV2 to TRBJ2-3; maybe TRBD1 (6 bases). The read ends 3 residues before the CDR3 terminus; that terminus is restored from the germline J gene. The CDR3 covers 12 residues. The germline V and J ends were trimmed by 5 bases and 5 bases, with 8 bases remaining between them. The germline V gene encodes CDR1 SNHLY and CDR2 FYNNEI.

The sample holds many counts of this clone. CDR3 sequence: CASSPDRGGEKLFF. CDR3 DNA (partial): TGTGCCAGCAGCCCGGACAGGGGTGGGGAAAAA. The chain combines TRBV2 with TRBJ1-4; 9 bases fit TRBD1. The read ends 3 residues before the CDR3 terminus; that terminus is restored from the germline J gene. The ends lost 6 bases at V and 8 bases at J; junction bases unmatched: 7. CDR3 length: 14 amino acids. The germline gives CDR1 SNHLY, CDR2 FYNNEI.

This clone was detected many times. With the read ending 3 residues before the CDR3 end, the germline J gene is used to fill in that end. J is TRBJ1-3 and V is TRBV7-9; 9 positions agree with TRBD1. J was trimmed by 3 bases and V by 3 bases; bases with no gene match: 3. The V gene's germline CDR1 is SEHNR and CDR2 FQNEAQ (reference sequence). The CDR3 runs to 15 residues. The DNA read from the CDR3 is TGTGCCAGCAGCTTGGACAGGGGTAGTGGAAACACC. As protein: CASSLDRGSGNT. The full CDR3 reads CASSLDRGSGNTIYF.

The sample holds many counts of this clone. Coverage ceases 3 residues before the CDR3 finishes, and the germline J gene fills in the end. The chain couples TRBV11-2 to TRBJ2-5; D perhaps matches TRBD1 (6 bases). Trimming took off 3 bases at V and 4 bases at J, with 12 bases between the two ends. Germline V gene lookup returns CDR1 SGHAT and CDR2 FQNNGV. The CDR3 spans 14 residues. The CDR3: CASSFRRGLETQYF. The part of the CDR3 DNA that was read is TGTGCCAGCAGCTTTCGCAGGGGCCTAGAGACC.

Ten or more counts support this clone. The CDR3 goes on 3 residues after the read ends, and that part is filled in from the germline J gene. The gene calls are TRBV7-3 and TRBJ1-2; weak D call: TRBD1 (6 bases). Trimming shortened V by 2 bases and J by 7 bases, and 11 bases separated the two germline ends. CDR3 size: 13 residues. The germline V gene encodes CDR1 SGHTA and CDR2 FQGTGA. The CDR3 sequence: CASSLSGESGYTF. The DNA read from the CDR3 is TGTGCCAGCAGCTTATCAGGGGAAAGTGGC.

This clone turned up a few times. The read terminates 3 residues before the CDR3 end, so the remaining end is supplied by the germline J gene. The chain uses TRBV2 and TRBJ1-3; TRBD1 matches at 7 bases. There are 14 residues in the CDR3. With V trimmed by 6 bases and J by 4 bases, 6 bases remained unmatched. CDR1 and CDR2 (germline): SNHLY, FYNNEI. CDR3 region: CASSPDRWGNTIYF. The sequenced part of the CDR3 DNA is TGTGCCAGCAGCCCGGACAGGTGGGGAAACACC.

This clone came up many times. Coverage ceases 3 residues before the CDR3 finishes, and the germline J gene fills in the end. V usage is TRBV5-1 and J usage is TRBJ2-3, with 8 nucleotides matching TRBD2. This CDR3 contains 16 residues. Germline CDR1 is SGHRS and CDR2 is YFSETQ. V shed 3 bases and J 1 base; nucleotides not matched to a gene: 7. Incomplete CDR3 DNA: TGCGCCAGCAGCTCGGGAGGAGCGGGGGGCACAGATACG. Translation gives CASSSGGAGGTDT. The whole CDR3 protein reads CASSSGGAGGTDTQYF.

This clone was counted at least ten times. The CDR3 end falls 3 residues outside the read, so it is completed with the germline J gene. The chain has TRBV27 and TRBJ2-1; the match to TRBD2 covers 8 bases. The CDR3 totals 14 residues. From germline, CDR1 is MNHEY and CDR2 SMNVEV (reference sequence). Trimming cost V 7 bases and J 3 bases; bases outside gene matches: 5. The CDR3 spells CASTVAGIYNEQFF. CDR3 DNA (partial): TGTGCCAGCACCGTAGCGGGAATCTACAATGAG.

This clone was observed at least ten times. The sequenced fragment ends 3 residues before the CDR3 boundary, so the rest is inferred from the germline J gene. This chain links TRBV29-1 with TRBJ1-2; D perhaps matches TRBD1 (5 bases). V lost 0 bases and J lost 4, with 9 bases in between. There are 13 residues in the CDR3. The germline CDR1 and CDR2 sequences are SQVTM and ANQGSEA. CDR3 sequence: CSVEDREGYGYTF. CDR3 DNA (partial): TGCAGCGTTGAAGACAGGGAGGGCTATGGC.

This clone was recorded many times. The CDR3 end lies 3 residues beyond the end of the read and is filled in from the germline J gene. The chain carries TRBV19 and TRBJ2-6, with 9 bases lining up with TRBD1. The CDR3 has 17 residues. Germline CDR1 is LNHDA and CDR2 is SQIVND (reference sequence). V trimming: 6 bases; J trimming: 2 bases; junction bases outside the gene matches: 8. Incomplete CDR3 DNA: TGTGCCAGTAGGCCGGGACAGGGAAGTCCTGGGGCCAACGTC. Residues: CASRPGQGSPGANV. The whole CDR3 reads CASRPGQGSPGANVLTF.

Many counts were recorded for this clone. The CDR3 extends 3 residues past the end of the read, so its final part is completed from the germline J gene. The V gene is TRBV2, the J gene TRBJ1-2, with D maybe TRBD1 (6 bases). This CDR3 region has 14 residues. Deletions cut 7 bases from V and 0 bases from J, with 12 bases between. Germline loops: CDR1 SNHLY, CDR2 FYNNEI. The sequenced CDR3 bases are TGTGCCAGCATGGGACAACAAGCTAACTATGGC. It yields the protein CASMGQQANYG. The whole CDR3 reads CASMGQQANYGYTF.

In its sample, this clone was seen many times. Read sequence stops 3 residues before the CDR3 end, and the germline J gene provides the missing end. V gene TRBV7-2 combines with J gene TRBJ1-1; D ambiguous. The V end was cut by 3 bases, the J end by 0 bases, with 5 bases between. Germline values: CDR1 SGHTA, CDR2 FQGNSA. CDR3 length equals 13 residues. The CDR3 sequence: CASSFRVNTEAFF. The covered CDR3 bases are TGTGCCAGCAGCTTTAGGGTGAACACTGAA.

This clone has just a few counts. The read is 3 residues too short to cover the CDR3 end, so that end is filled in from the germline J gene. The chain uses TRBV11-2 and TRBJ2-7; D perhaps matches TRBD1 (6 bases). V was shortened by 1 base and J by 2 bases, with 12 bases between the two germline ends. Germline CDR1 is SGHAT and CDR2 is FQNNGV. The CDR3 has 15 residues. The DNA read from the CDR3 is TGTGCCAGCAGCTTAGGAGTCTGGGGGCCCTACGAG. Translating gives CASSLGVWGPYE. The whole CDR3 protein reads CASSLGVWGPYEQYF.